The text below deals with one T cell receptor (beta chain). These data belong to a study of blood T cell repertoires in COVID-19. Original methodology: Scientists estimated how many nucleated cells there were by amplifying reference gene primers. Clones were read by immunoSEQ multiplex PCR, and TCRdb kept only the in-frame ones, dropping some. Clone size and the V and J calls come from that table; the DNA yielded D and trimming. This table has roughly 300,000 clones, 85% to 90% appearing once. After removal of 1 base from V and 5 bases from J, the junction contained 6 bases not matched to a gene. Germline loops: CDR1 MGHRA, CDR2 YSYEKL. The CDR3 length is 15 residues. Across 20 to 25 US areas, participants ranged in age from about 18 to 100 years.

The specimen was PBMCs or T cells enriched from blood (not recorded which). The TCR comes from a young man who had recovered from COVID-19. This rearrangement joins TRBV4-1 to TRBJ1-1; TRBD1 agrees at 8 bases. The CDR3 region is CASSQGDRGRTEAFF. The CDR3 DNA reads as TGCGCCAGCAGCCAAGGAGACAGGGGTCGGACTGAAGCTTTCTTT.